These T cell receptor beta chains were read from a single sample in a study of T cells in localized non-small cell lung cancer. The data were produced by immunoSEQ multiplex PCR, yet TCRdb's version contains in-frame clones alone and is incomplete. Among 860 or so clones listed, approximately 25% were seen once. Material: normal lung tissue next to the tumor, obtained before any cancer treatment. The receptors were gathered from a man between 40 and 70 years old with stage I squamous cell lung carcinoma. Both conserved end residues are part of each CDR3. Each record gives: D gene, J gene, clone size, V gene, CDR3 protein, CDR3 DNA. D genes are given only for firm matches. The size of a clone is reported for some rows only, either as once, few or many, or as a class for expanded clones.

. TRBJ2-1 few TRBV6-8 CASGLSYNEQFF TGTGCCAGCGGGCTAAGCTACAATGAGCAGTTCTTC
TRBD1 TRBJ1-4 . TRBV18 CASSPRGRGLRKLFF TGTGCCAGCTCACCCAGGGGGCGCGGTCTGAGAAAACTGTTTTTT
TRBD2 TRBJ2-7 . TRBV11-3 CASSTLAGVSEQYF TGTGCCAGCAGCACTCTAGCGGGAGTGAGCGAGCAGTACTTC
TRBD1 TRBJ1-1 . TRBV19 CASSIVGGGTEAFF TGTGCCAGTAGTATAGTAGGGGGCGGCACTGAAGCTTTCTTT
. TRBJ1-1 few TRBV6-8 CASSHTGYHTEAFF TGTGCCAGCAGCCACACAGGATATCACACTGAAGCTTTCTTT
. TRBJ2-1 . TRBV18 CASSPRNGGYNEQFF TGTGCCAGCTCACCAAGAAACGGGGGTTACAATGAGCAGTTCTTC
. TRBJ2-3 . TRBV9 CASSGDGGADTQYF TGTGCCAGCAGCGGAGACGGCGGGGCCGATACGCAGTATTTT
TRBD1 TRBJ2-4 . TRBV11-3 CASSPRTGGFDIQYF TGTGCCAGCAGCCCACGGACAGGGGGCTTTGACATTCAGTACTTC
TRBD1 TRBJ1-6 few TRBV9 CASSVLTGDSPLHF TGTGCCAGCAGTGTCCTGACAGGGGACTCACCCCTCCACTTT
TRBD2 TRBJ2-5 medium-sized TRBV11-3 CASSLELAGGRETQYF TGTGCCAGCAGCTTGGAACTAGCGGGGGGGCGGGAGACCCAGTACTTC
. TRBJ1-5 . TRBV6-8 CASSLEEIGQGHWYSNQPQHF TGTGCCAGCAGTTTAGAAGAGATAGGTCAGGGGCACTGGTATAGCAATCAGCCCCAGCATTTT
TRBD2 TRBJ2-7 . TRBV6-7 CASSEAGSGGAYEQYF TGTGCCAGCAGTGAAGCAGGTAGCGGGGGGGCCTACGAGCAGTACTTC
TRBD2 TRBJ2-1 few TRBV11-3 CASSLMTSGFYNEQFF TGTGCCAGCAGCTTAATGACTAGCGGCTTCTACAATGAGCAGTTCTTC
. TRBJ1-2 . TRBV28 CAGGIHNYGYTF TGTGCCGGGGGAATTCATAACTATGGCTACACCTTC
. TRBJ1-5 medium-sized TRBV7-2 CASSDYLNQPQHF TGTGCCAGCAGCGATTACCTAAATCAGCCCCAGCATTTT
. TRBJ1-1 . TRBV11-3 CASSFRPFGATNNEAFF TGTGCCAGCAGCTTCCGCCCTTTTGGGGCTACGAATAACGAAGCTTTCTTT
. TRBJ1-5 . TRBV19 CASSPRGGVTQPQHF TGTGCCAGTAGTCCCCGCGGGGGGGTTACTCAGCCCCAGCATTTT
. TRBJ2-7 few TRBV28 CASSIQWGEQYF TGTGCCAGCAGTATCCAGTGGGGCGAGCAGTACTTC
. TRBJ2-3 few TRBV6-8 CASSNWNNGDTQYF TGTGCCAGCAGTAACTGGAACAACGGGGATACGCAGTATTTT
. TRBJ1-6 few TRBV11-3 CASSQGVLGNSPLHF TGTGCCAGCAGCCAAGGGGTTCTTGGTAATTCACCCCTCCACTTT
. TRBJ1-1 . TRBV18 CASSPTSQPLNTEAFF TGTGCCAGCTCACCGACCTCCCAGCCTCTAAACACTGAAGCTTTCTTT
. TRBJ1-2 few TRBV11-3 CASSSTNRVSQGGYTF TGTGCCAGCAGCTCTACCAACAGGGTTTCTCAGGGTGGCTACACCTTC
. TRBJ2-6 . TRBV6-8 CASSPLRTPGANVLTF TGTGCCAGCAGTCCCTTAAGGACCCCCGGGGCCAACGTCCTGACTTTC
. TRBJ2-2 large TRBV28 CASSLGGQESGELFF TGTGCCAGCAGTTTAGGGGGGCAGGAGTCCGGGGAGCTGTTTTTT
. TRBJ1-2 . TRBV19 CASSRRGLSNYGYTF TGTGCCAGTAGTAGAAGGGGTTTATCTAACTATGGCTACACCTTC
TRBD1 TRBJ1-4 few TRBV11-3 CASSSTGTGDEKLFF TGTGCCAGCAGCTCGACCGGGACAGGGGATGAAAAACTGTTTTTT
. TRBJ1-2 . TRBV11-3 CASSFRTANYGYTF TGTGCCAGCAGCTTCCGGACAGCTAACTATGGCTACACCTTC
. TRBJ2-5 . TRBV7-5 CASSLFSEVVQETQYF TGTGCCAGCAGCTTATTTTCAGAAGTAGTCCAAGAGACCCAGTACTTC
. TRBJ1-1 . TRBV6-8 CASSRVLDTEAFF TGTGCCAGCTCCAGGGTTTTAGACACTGAAGCTTTCTTT
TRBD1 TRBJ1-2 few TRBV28 CASSLAGQGANGYTF TGTGCCAGCAGTCTCGCGGGACAGGGGGCGAATGGCTACACCTTC
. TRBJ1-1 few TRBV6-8 CASRIRGNTEAFF TGTGCCAGCAGGATCCGGGGGAACACTGAAGCTTTCTTT
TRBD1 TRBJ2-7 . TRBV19 CASSPIGQGGYEQYF TGTGCCAGTAGTCCGATCGGACAGGGTGGATACGAGCAGTACTTC
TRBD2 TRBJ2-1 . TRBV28 CASRSTSGGNEQFF TGTGCCAGCAGATCGACTAGCGGGGGAAATGAGCAGTTCTTC
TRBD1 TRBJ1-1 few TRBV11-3 CASSPRQGWDTEAFF TGTGCCAGCAGCCCCCGACAGGGTTGGGACACTGAAGCTTTCTTT
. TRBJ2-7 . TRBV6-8 CASSALGRLGQEQYF TGTGCCAGCAGCGCCCTAGGTCGCCTCGGTCAGGAGCAGTACTTC
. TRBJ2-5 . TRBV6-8 CAIGGGNQETQYF TGTGCCATCGGCGGCGGGAACCAAGAGACCCAGTACTTC
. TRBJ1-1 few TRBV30 CAWTKGWTTEAFF TGTGCCTGGACTAAGGGGTGGACCACTGAAGCTTTCTTT
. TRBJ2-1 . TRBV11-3 CASSPLGAEGNEQFF TGTGCCAGCAGCCCACTAGGTGCAGAGGGAAATGAGCAGTTCTTC
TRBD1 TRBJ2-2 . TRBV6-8 CASRRDRGRTGELFF TGTGCCAGCAGGCGGGACAGGGGACGGACCGGGGAGCTGTTTTTT
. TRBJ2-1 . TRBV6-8 CASSFSFSNEQFF TGTGCCAGCAGTTTTAGCTTCTCCAATGAGCAGTTCTTC
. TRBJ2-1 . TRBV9 CASSANSGSYNEQFF TGTGCCAGCAGCGCCAATTCTGGCTCCTACAATGAGCAGTTCTTC
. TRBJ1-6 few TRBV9 CASSDRSSYNSPLHF TGTGCCAGCAGTGACCGGAGCTCCTATAATTCACCCCTCCACTTT
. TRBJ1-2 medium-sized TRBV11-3 CASSLIGPLGGYTF TGTGCCAGCAGCTTAATTGGGCCGTTGGGCGGCTACACCTTC
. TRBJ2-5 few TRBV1 CASSQGGPETQYF TGCGCCAGCAGCCAAGGGGGCCCGGAGACCCAGTACTTC
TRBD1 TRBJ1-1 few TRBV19 CASSSLGQGSKAFF TGTGCCAGTAGTTCCCTAGGACAGGGGTCCAAAGCTTTCTTT
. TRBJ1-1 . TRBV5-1 CASSVELRTTGTEAFF TGCGCCAGCAGCGTTGAACTGCGGACGACGGGCACTGAAGCTTTCTTT
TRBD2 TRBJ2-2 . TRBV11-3 CASSLAKSGGPSHTGELFF TGTGCCAGCAGCTTGGCCAAGAGCGGGGGGCCATCCCACACCGGGGAGCTGTTTTTT
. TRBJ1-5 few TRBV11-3 CASSFSSAGNQPQHF TGTGCCAGCAGCTTCTCGTCCGCGGGAAATCAGCCCCAGCATTTT
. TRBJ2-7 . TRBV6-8 CASRGGFYEQYF TGTGCCAGCCGAGGCGGATTCTACGAGCAGTACTTC
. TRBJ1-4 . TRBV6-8 CASSQGSSEKLFF TGTGCCAGCAGTCAAGGGAGTAGTGAAAAACTGTTTTTT
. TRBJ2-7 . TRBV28 CASSTPLFEQYF TGTGCCAGCAGTACTCCCCTCTTCGAGCAGTACTTC
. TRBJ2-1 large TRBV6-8 CASRSMGVQQNEQFF TGTGCCAGCAGATCAATGGGGGTGCAACAAAATGAGCAGTTCTTC
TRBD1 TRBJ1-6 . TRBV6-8 CASHTGDNSPLHF TGTGCCAGCCACACAGGGGATAATTCACCCCTCCACTTT
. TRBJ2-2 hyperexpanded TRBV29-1 CSVGAGARAGELFF TGCAGCGTTGGGGCGGGGGCGCGCGCCGGGGAGCTGTTTTTT
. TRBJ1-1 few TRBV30 CAWGRGGLGTEAFF TGTGCCTGGGGGAGAGGGGGATTGGGCACTGAAGCTTTCTTT